The entry that follows covers one TCR beta chain sequence. The antigen remains unidentified. The data stem from a study of blood T cells in healthy people across ages. The study's findings and limits: Roughly linear age-related decline in beta diversity appeared, significant by age approximately 43. The study found more naive CD4+ cells and higher diversity in long-lived than aged donors.

This CDR3 is built from 18 residues. Germline lookup yields CDR1 MGHRA and CDR2 YSYEKL. The V gene lost 3 bases and the J gene lost 0 bases, with 18 bases spanning the gap. The authors ran a second PCR of 7 to 11 cycles using a sample-barcoded 5' primer and a J-beta primer mix. TCRdb reprocessed the 5' RACE reads with MiXCR, giving one entry per CDR3 protein. The table has approximately 2,000,000 distinct CDR3 sequences, 35% to 50% seen once. Caucasian individuals from Russia who were healthy and aged 6 to 90 acted as donors. The receptor's source is a human donor in good health. The chain employs TRBV4-1 and TRBJ1-5; D possibly corresponds to TRBD1 (5 bases). The sequenced material came from blood. CDR3 residues: CASSQFPGTSYSNQPQHF. The CDR3 bases are TGCGCCAGCAGCCAGTTTCCCGGGACGTCGTATAGCAATCAGCCCCAGCATTTT.